The 31 T cell receptor beta chains given below trace back to one sample, sequenced in a study of response to subunit inactivated influenza vaccine. MiXCR was run by TCRdb on the RT-PCR reads, yielding one entry per CDR3 protein. The sample carries approximately 520,000 distinct CDR3 sequences, more than 15% recorded once. Sequenced material: CD4+ T cells sorted from PBMCs, taken around 25 months after vaccination. These receptor sequences come from a man aged 50-75 years who received an inactivated influenza vaccine.

This clonotype appeared many times. This chain connects TRBV24-1 to TRBJ2-7; a possible D gene is TRBD1 (7 bases). The V end was cut by 6 bases, the J end by 5 bases, with 10 bases between. CDR1 KGHDR and CDR2 SFDVKD come from the germline V gene. The CDR3 is 12 amino acids. CDR3 bases: TGTGCCACCAGTCCAGGGGGGAACGAGCAGTACTTC. This codes for CATSPGGNEQYF.

The rearrangement joins TRBV12-3 or TRBV12-4 to TRBJ2-2; D call uncertain. The CDR3 contains 14 residues. V was pared by 2 bases and J by 15 bases, with 19 bases between. DNA for the CDR3: TGTGCCAGCAGTTTAACCCTTCCCCCCGCATGGGTGTTTTTT. It encodes CASSLTLPPAWVFF.

This clonotype came up a few times. The chain links TRBV20-1 to TRBJ2-1, with 11 bases matching TRBD2. The CDR3 spans 16 residues. Unmatched junction bases numbered 9, after V lost 1 base and J lost 7 bases. The germline V gene has CDR1 DFQATT and CDR2 SNEGSKA (reference sequence). The CDR3 nucleotides read TGCAGTGCTAGAGGACCCGGGACTAGCGGAGTTAATGAGCAGTTCTTC. Protein product: CSARGPGTSGVNEQFF.

This clonotype was counted between two and nine times. The gene calls are TRBV19 and TRBJ2-1, with no clear D. Germline V gives CDR1 LNHDA, CDR2 SQIVND (reference sequence). The V gene lost 9 bases and the J gene lost 8 bases, with 14 bases spanning the gap. This CDR3 region has 12 residues. Here the CDR3 DNA reads TGTGCCAGCCCTTTGTTTGGCGATGAGCAGTTCTTC. It translates to CASPLFGDEQFF.

This clonotype was recorded at least ten times. The gene calls are TRBV12-3 or TRBV12-4 and TRBJ1-6; TRBD1 is a possible D gene (6 bases). The CDR3 runs to 13 residues. Trimming removed 7 bases from V and 7 bases from J, with 11 bases in between. The CDR3 region has the DNA TGTGCCAGCACCGACAGGCTAAATTCACCCCTCCACTTT. Translation gives CASTDRLNSPLHF.

This clonotype was picked up a small number of times. This chain connects TRBV10-3 to TRBJ1-3; no clear D. Between the trimmed V and J ends, which lost 0 bases and 0 bases, there was a span of 9 bases. The germline CDR1 and CDR2 sequences are ENHRY and SYGVKD. The CDR3 sequence is 16 residues long. The CDR3 DNA follows: TGTGCCATCAGTGAGTCAGGGAGTTCCTCTGGAAACACCATATATTTT. Amino acids: CAISESGSSSGNTIYF.

The rearrangement uses TRBV6-2 or TRBV6-3 and TRBJ2-2; maybe TRBD1 (6 bases). Germline assignment: CDR1 MNHEY and CDR2 SVGEGT. The CDR3 extends over 16 amino acids. V lost 6 bases and J 1 base, leaving 15 bases between the germline ends. CDR3 amino acids: CASRAFGGQNTGELFF. The CDR3 nucleotides read TGTGCCAGCAGGGCCTTTGGGGGACAGAACACCGGGGAGCTGTTTTTT.

The V and J genes are TRBV7-9 and TRBJ2-3, with D possibly matching TRBD1 (5 bases). Trimming removed 0 bases from V and 4 bases from J, with 11 bases in between. The CDR3 is made up of 15 amino acids. Germline CDR1 and CDR2: SEHNR and FQNEAQ (reference sequence). CDR3 nucleotide sequence: TGTGCCAGCAGCTTAGCGGCAGGGCTGGCAGATACGCAGTATTTT. It is translated as CASSLAAGLADTQYF.

In this sample, this clonotype turned up a few times. The V and J genes are TRBV25-1 and TRBJ2-7, with D hard to call. V gave up 1 base and J gave up 7 bases, with 11 bases separating them. This CDR3 is built from 13 residues. The germline V gene has CDR1 MGHDK and CDR2 SYGVNS. The CDR3 coding sequence is TGTGCCAGCAGTGAATGGGGTGTGAAGGAGCAGTACTTC. It codes for CASSEWGVKEQYF.

CDR3 protein: CASSQDKNSPLHF. DNA for the CDR3: TGTGCCAGCAGCCAAGATAAGAATTCACCCCTCCACTTT. J is TRBJ1-6 and V is TRBV4-2, with unresolved D. V lost 0 bases and J lost 7, with 4 bases in between. The germline V gene has CDR1 LGHNA and CDR2 YNFKEQ. CDR3 size: 13 residues.

This rearrangement joins TRBV12-3 or TRBV12-4 to TRBJ2-7; D possibly corresponds to TRBD2 (5 bases). V was cut by 5 bases and J by 3 bases, with 14 bases left in between. The CDR3 is made up of 14 amino acids. In nucleotides, the CDR3 is TGTGCCAGCAGTCCGCATACTAGGAGCTACGAGCAGTACTTC. Residues: CASSPHTRSYEQYF.

This clonotype occurred a few times. The chain uses TRBV5-1 and TRBJ2-1, with TRBD2 matching 14 bases. The V segment lost 0 bases and the J segment 6 bases; nucleotides outside the gene matches: 2. The germline CDR1 and CDR2 sequences are SGHRS and YFSETQ. The CDR3 length is 16 residues. CDR3 coding DNA: TGCGCCAGCAGCTTGGCGACTAGCGGGGGGGGCAATGAGCAGTTCTTC. Translated, it gives CASSLATSGGGNEQFF. Based on the CDR3 plus reference TRBV5-1 and TRBJ2-1, the full variable domain is KAGVTQTPRYLIKTRGQQVTLSCSPISGHRSVSWYQQTPGQGLQFLFEYFSETQRNKGNFPGRFSGRQFSNSRSEMNVSTLELGDSALYLCASSLATSGGGNEQFFGPGTRLTVL.

This clonotype occurred a few times. CDR3 protein: CASSLGWNNEQFF. Here the CDR3 DNA reads TGTGCCAGCAGCTTAGGATGGAACAATGAGCAGTTCTTC. The chain combines TRBV11-2 with TRBJ2-1; D not resolved. This CDR3 spans 13 amino acids. CDR1 is SGHAT and CDR2 is FQNNGV in the germline V gene. Trimming cost V 1 base and J 5 bases, with 6 bases left between them. The variable domain in full, completed from reference TRBV11-2 and TRBJ2-1, reads EAGVAQSPRYKIIEKRQSVAFWCNPISGHATLYWYQQILGQGPKLLIQFQNNGVVDDSQLPKDRFSAERLKGVDSTLKIQPAKLEDSAVYLCASSLGWNNEQFFGPGTRLTVL.

This clonotype showed up just a few times. V usage is TRBV4-1 and J usage is TRBJ1-1, with TRBD1 matching over 7 bases. Trimming at V came to 8 bases and at J to 2 bases, leaving 8 bases not matched to a gene. The CDR3 sequence is 14 residues long. The V gene's germline CDR1 is MGHRA and CDR2 YSYEKL. The CDR3 DNA reads TGCGCCAGCGCCGCTACAGGGGTAAACACTGAAGCTTTCTTT. Protein: CASAATGVNTEAFF.

In its sample, this clonotype was seen a few times. This chain connects TRBV7-8 to TRBJ2-7; D uncertain. The CDR3 extends over 14 amino acids. V dropped 3 bases and J dropped 1 base, with 10 bases sitting between them. Germline V CDR1 and CDR2: SGHVS, FQNEAQ. For the CDR3, the DNA is TGTGCCAGCAGCTTGACGGTGGGTTCCTACGAGCAGTACTTC. Protein product: CASSLTVGSYEQYF.

This clonotype was counted only a few times. This chain uses TRBV5-4 with TRBJ1-1, with TRBD1 identical over 8 bases. The CDR3 consists of 15 residues. Germline V gene data show CDR1 as SGHNT and CDR2 as YYREEE (reference sequence). V gave up 5 bases and J gave up 2 bases; unmatched junction bases: 8. The CDR3 DNA sequence: TGTGCCAGCAGGGACAGGGCGGAATTAAACACTGAAGCTTTCTTT. Translated: CASRDRAELNTEAFF.

The rearrangement joins TRBV2 to TRBJ1-1; D ambiguous. Germline CDR1 reads SNHLY; CDR2 reads FYNNEI. This CDR3 is built from 11 residues. The V gene lost 7 bases and the J gene lost 9 bases, with 12 bases spanning the gap. The CDR3 reads CASNQVSKAFF. DNA of the CDR3: TGTGCCAGCAATCAGGTATCTAAAGCTTTCTTT.

This clonotype has a handful of counts. The rearrangement joins TRBV5-6 to TRBJ2-3; the D gene is possibly TRBD1 (6 bases). V lost 1 base, J lost 12 bases, and 9 bases lay in between. This CDR3 comprises 11 residues. Germline CDR1 is SGHDT and CDR2 is YYEEEE. The CDR3 DNA sequence: TGTGCCAGCAGCTTGACAGGGTCCCAGTATTTT. The encoded protein is CASSLTGSQYF.

In nucleotides, the CDR3 is TGCAGTGCCAAAGGGGGGGCAGTCACTGAAGCTTTCTTT. As protein: CSAKGGAVTEAFF. The chain uses TRBV20-1 and TRBJ1-1; TRBD1 is a possible D gene (6 bases). Germline V gene data show CDR1 as DFQATT and CDR2 as SNEGSKA (reference sequence). V dropped 6 bases and J dropped 4 bases, with 15 bases sitting between them. There are 13 residues in the CDR3.

The table lists this clonotype with a few counts. The chain recombines TRBV10-3 with TRBJ2-7; D is perhaps TRBD2 (6 bases). Germline V gene sequence: CDR1 ENHRY, CDR2 SYGVKD. The CDR3 contains 13 residues. With 7 bases removed from V and 7 bases from J, the gap between germline ends came to 17 bases. In DNA, the CDR3 is TGTGCCATCATGCCAGGATCCGCGGGGGAGCAGTACTTC. Its protein is CAIMPGSAGEQYF.

This chain links TRBV4-3 with TRBJ2-3; weak D call: TRBD1 (6 bases). Germline V gene lookup returns CDR1 LGHNA and CDR2 YSLEER. CDR3 length: 15 amino acids. The V end was cut by 1 base, the J end by 0 bases, with 8 bases between. The CDR3 DNA sequence: TGCGCCAGCAGCCAAGCAGGGGCTAGCACAGATACGCAGTATTTT. Residues: CASSQAGASTDTQYF.

In nucleotides, the CDR3 is TGCAGTGCTAGCCTCGGCGGGGAGCTGTTTTTT. Translation: CSASLGGELFF. V usage is TRBV20-1 and J usage is TRBJ2-2; D is ambiguous. V lost 3 bases to trimming and J lost 7 bases, with 6 bases between them. The CDR3 loop spans 11 amino acids. CDR1 and CDR2 (germline): DFQATT, SNEGSKA (reference sequence).

In this sample, this clonotype turned up a few times. The chain joins TRBV20-1 to TRBJ2-1; 14 bases match TRBD2. CDR3 length: 16 residues. V lost 3 bases to trimming and J lost 12 bases; unmatched junction nucleotides: 13. CDR1 is DFQATT and CDR2 is SNEGSKA in the germline V gene (reference sequence). The DNA of the CDR3 is TGCAGTGCTAGCGGGACACATGGACTAGCGGGGGGACTGCAGTTCTTC. It is translated as CSASGTHGLAGGLQFF.

The CDR3 here is CATSRVAGTPGVAFF. As DNA, the CDR3 is TGTGCCACCAGCAGAGTAGCTGGGACACCGGGGGTAGCTTTCTTT. The rearrangement uses TRBV15 and TRBJ1-1, with D possibly TRBD1 on 6 matching bases. Germline values: CDR1 LNHNV, CDR2 YYDKDF (reference sequence). Trimming pared 1 base from V and 10 bases from J, leaving 19 bases between. This CDR3 contains 15 residues.

This clonotype was observed at least ten times. The chain joins TRBV12-3 or TRBV12-4 to TRBJ1-1; D gene unclear. Trimming removed 7 bases at V and 1 base at J, with 13 bases between. The CDR3 covers 14 residues. The CDR3 DNA sequence: TGTGCCAGCATTAAGACTCAAGCGAACACTGAAGCTTTCTTT. This codes for CASIKTQANTEAFF.

This clonotype was counted between two and nine times. The J gene is TRBJ2-7, the V gene TRBV28; TRBD2 matches at 8 bases. The CDR3 spans 13 residues. Germline lookup yields CDR1 MDHEN and CDR2 SYDVKM. Germline trimming cut 7 bases from V and 7 bases from J; bases unmatched to any gene: 9. The CDR3 bases are TGTGCCAGCATGAGCGGGAGTATTGAAGAGCAGTACTTC. This codes for CASMSGSIEEQYF.

This clonotype was seen a few times. The J gene is TRBJ2-2, the V gene TRBV21-1; the table names TRBD1, a call not compared with the DNA. TRBV21-1 is deemed a pseudogene. The CDR3 loop spans 14 amino acids. CDR3 protein: CASSPRGRGKELFF. The CDR3 nucleotides are TGTGCCAGCAGCCCCCGTGGCAGGGGGAAGGAGCTGTTTTTT.

This clonotype was observed a handful of times. The chain links TRBV18 to TRBJ2-3; 8 bases fit TRBD2. Germline V gene lookup returns CDR1 KGHSH and CDR2 LQKENI. Trimming cost V 6 bases and J 1 base; bases outside gene matches: 15. The CDR3 covers 18 residues. Written as DNA, the CDR3 is TGTGCCAGCTCCCCGGGACTAGTTGCCTCCGGCGGCACAGATACGCAGTATTTT. Protein sequence: CASSPGLVASGGTDTQYF.

This clonotype showed up many times. This chain joins TRBV14 and TRBJ2-1; 10 bases are shared with TRBD2. The germline CDR1 and CDR2 sequences are SGHDN and FVKESK. With 6 bases clipped from V and 9 bases from J, the junction kept 11 bases outside the gene matches. The CDR3 totals 15 residues. CDR3 in amino acids: CASSSPGLASSEQFF. CDR3 DNA sequence: TGTGCCAGCAGTAGTCCGGGACTAGCGTCTAGTGAGCAGTTCTTC.

This sequence joins TRBV12-3 or TRBV12-4 and TRBJ1-4; 8 nucleotides line up with TRBD1. Trimming cost V 6 bases and J 4 bases; bases outside gene matches: 4. This CDR3 has 14 residues. CDR3 bases: TGTGCCAGCAGGGGACAGGCCCTTAATGAAAAACTGTTTTTT. This encodes CASRGQALNEKLFF.

CDR3 loop: CASSLGSAAYNSPLHF. CDR3 nucleotide sequence: TGCGCCAGCAGCTTGGGGTCGGCAGCCTATAATTCACCCCTCCACTTT. V gene TRBV5-1 combines with J gene TRBJ1-6; D unresolved. V was cut by 0 bases and J by 2 bases, with 9 bases left in between. Germline V CDR1 and CDR2: SGHRS, YFSETQ. This CDR3 contains 16 residues.